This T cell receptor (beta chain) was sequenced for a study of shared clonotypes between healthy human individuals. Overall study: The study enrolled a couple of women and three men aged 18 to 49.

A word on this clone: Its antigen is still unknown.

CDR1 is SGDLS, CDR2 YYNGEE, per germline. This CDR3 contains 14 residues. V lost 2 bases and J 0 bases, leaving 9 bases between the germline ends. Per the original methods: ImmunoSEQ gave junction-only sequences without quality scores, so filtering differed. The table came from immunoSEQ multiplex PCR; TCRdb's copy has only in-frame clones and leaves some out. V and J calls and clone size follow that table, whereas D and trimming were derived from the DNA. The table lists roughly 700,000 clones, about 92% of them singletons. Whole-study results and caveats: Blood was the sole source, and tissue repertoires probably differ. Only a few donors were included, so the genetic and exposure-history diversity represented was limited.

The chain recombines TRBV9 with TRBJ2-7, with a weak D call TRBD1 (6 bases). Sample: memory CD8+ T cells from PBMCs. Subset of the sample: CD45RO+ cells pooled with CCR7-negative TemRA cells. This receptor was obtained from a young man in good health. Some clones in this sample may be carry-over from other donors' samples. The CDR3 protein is CASSVGDNSYEQYF. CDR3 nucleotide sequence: TGTGCCAGCAGCGTGGGGGACAACTCCTACGAGCAGTACTTC.